Below, 3 T cell receptor beta chains from the same sample are listed, as sequenced in a study of T cell changes during pregnancy in multiple sclerosis. Produced via immunoSEQ multiplex PCR; TCRdb's table is partial and in-frame only. The repertoire has roughly 72,000 clones, 85% to 95% of them found once; the top ten carry about 0.14%. Here the sequenced sample was CD4+ T cells from peripheral blood mononuclear cells, taken after pregnancy. Every receptor here comes from a female donor with multiple sclerosis, enrolled in a pregnancy study.

V and J are TRBV15 and TRBJ1-5; D possibly corresponds to TRBD1 (5 bases). Germline-derived CDR1 and CDR2 are LNHNV and YYDKDF (reference sequence). The V gene lost 1 base and the J gene lost 7 bases, with 14 bases spanning the gap. The length of the CDR3 is 15 residues. The CDR3 sequence is CATSRVPGDGQPQHF. The CDR3 DNA reads TGTGCCACCAGCAGAGTACCGGGGGATGGCCAGCCCCAGCATTTT.

This chain connects TRBV6-5 to TRBJ1-5, with D possibly being TRBD1 (5 bases). The CDR3 length is 13 residues. Trimming stripped 5 bases from V and 5 bases from J, with 10 bases between. Germline lookup yields CDR1 MNHEY and CDR2 SVGAGI. The CDR3 loop is CASSRQHDQPQHF. The CDR3 nucleotides are TGTGCCAGCAGTCGACAGCACGATCAGCCCCAGCATTTT.

The chain recombines TRBV10-3 with TRBJ1-2; 8 positions agree with TRBD1. There are 13 residues in the CDR3. CDR1 is ENHRY, CDR2 SYGVKD, per germline. The junction had 2 bases not matched to a gene; V was cut back by 2 bases and J by 6 bases. As DNA, the CDR3 is TGTGCCATCAGTGAGGGACAGGGTCATGGCTACACCTTC. It encodes CAISEGQGHGYTF.